This TCR beta chain appears in the sequencing data of a study of shared T cell receptors in the human thymus (dated by TCRdb to about 2021). Looking at the study overall: The study examined how the human thymus generates shared, self-reactive T-cell receptor alpha chains.

From V the trimming removes 6 bases and from J it removes 6 bases, while the gene matches leave 9 bases of the junction unaccounted for. The CDR3 measures 15 amino acids from cysteine to phenylalanine. Left in the record is the CDR3 DNA by itself, 45 bases read in frame from the first base. Taken from the germline V gene, the CDR1 and CDR2 loops are MDHEN and SYDVKM. Comment on this clone: Its antigen is still unknown. No much larger clone exists at a distance of one base, and base qualities are not known.

The protocol used for the library was the immunoSEQ multiplex PCR assay. TCRdb mirrors the immuneACCESS table, restricted to in-frame sequences. Some clones are absent from its copies; in checked studies, under half trace to an unresolved V gene, and the reason for the others is unknown. For this sample there are fewer than 700,000 clones; roughly 90% appear just once. The top ten hold over 0.008% of the sample. This sample was shared with a second study, whose subject was human thymus T cells. The other study reports the following: In Finland, the donors were immunologically healthy infants who were having open corrective cardiac surgery for congenital heart defects. Thymus tissue was collected as surgical resects that were removed during corrective cardiac surgery. Usage of V and J gene segments appeared to be biased in both the thymic and the peripheral blood repertoires. Highly overlapping thymic TCR repertoires among unrelated individuals were reported in the related research. The study characterized TCR alpha and beta repertoires from eight infant thymus samples and four related peripheral blood samples. Donor ages ranged from roughly 7 to 244 days, and the cohort comprised over 5 male and a couple of female infants. Thymocytes were freed from the tissue by mechanical means and kept at -70 degrees C as pellets of roughly 9-34 million cells. A QIAsymphony instrument was used to extract genomic DNA from the frozen cell pellets. Using the immunoSEQ multiplex PCR assay, the TCRB and TCRAD loci were amplified from a standardized quantity of quality-controlled genomic DNA. The amplicons covered the V(D)J region and were long enough to include the CDR3 and to identify the V and J genes. Amplicon sequencing was performed on an Illumina platform through the commercial immunoSEQ service. Corrections for primer bias and sequencing errors followed previously described methods, while TCRAD and TCRB definitions were based on the IMGT database. Repertoires were analysed with immunoSEQ Analyzer 3.0 and VDJTools, covering basic statistics, V/J segment usage, diversity estimates, rarefaction and pairwise overlap. Diversity was estimated using the Chao1, ChaoE, Efron-Thisted, Shannon and inverse Simpson indices, and was also estimated on datasets down-sampled to the size of the smallest sample. Repertoire overlap used strict matching of CDR3 nucleotide sequence, V gene and J gene, with Jaccard-based multidimensional scaling clustering. Thymus samples yielded on average about 810,000 unique TCRB clonotypes, compared with roughly 80,000 from blood samples.

The receptor was isolated from a boy under two years old with a congenital heart defect. Donor details come from another sample of the same person, matched by shared clones. The rearrangement joined TRBV28 to TRBJ2-1, and TRBD2 aligns with 9 junction nucleotides. Sequenced sample: thymocytes. The CDR3 amino acid sequence is: CASRPLREGFNEQFF. The DNA sequence is as follows: TGTGCCAGCAGACCCTTGCGGGAGGGTTTCAATGAGCAGTTCTTC.